One sample yielded the 17 T cell receptor beta chains listed below, sequenced in a study of CD8 T cells in Susac syndrome. Random hexamers were used to reverse transcribe an amount of about 0.45 to 1 ug RNA. Each CDR3 protein gets one entry after TCRdb re-called the immunoSEQ multiplex PCR reads with MiXCR. Among about 200,000 distinct CDR3 sequences listed, approximately 95% were seen once. Source material: CD4+ T cells from PBMCs. These receptors were taken from a human donor in good health.

The chain links TRBV7-8 to TRBJ1-5; D is uncertain. CDR1 and CDR2 from the germline V gene are SGHVS and FQNEAQ. The CDR3 is 15 residues long. Trimming cost V 1 base and J 7 bases, with 14 bases left between them. The CDR3 bases are TGTGCCAGCAGCTTAGTCAATGGGGATGGGCAGCCCCAGCATTTT. Translated: CASSLVNGDGQPQHF.

This chain connects TRBV7-2 to TRBJ2-1; no clear D. CDR1 and CDR2 (germline): SGHTA, FQGNSA. V lost 5 bases and J lost 7, with 6 bases in between. The CDR3 is made up of 11 amino acids. The CDR3 sequence: CASSTINEQFF. The CDR3 nucleotides read TGTGCCAGCAGCACAATTAATGAGCAGTTCTTC.

The CDR3 DNA reads TGTGCCAGCAGGGGACTAGCGGGAGCATCTCATGAGCAGTTCTTC. It codes for CASRGLAGASHEQFF. The rearrangement joins TRBV2 to TRBJ2-1; 14 positions match TRBD2. Germline loops: CDR1 SNHLY, CDR2 FYNNEI. J lost 8 bases, V lost 6 bases, and 6 bases had no gene match. The CDR3 length is 15 residues.

The chain has TRBV6-2 or TRBV6-3 and TRBJ1-5; D ambiguous. Germline-derived CDR1 and CDR2 are MNHEY and SVGEGT. This CDR3 has 12 residues. V was trimmed by 2 bases and J by 6 bases, leaving 5 bases between them. CDR3: CASSYAGQPQHF. Here the CDR3 DNA reads TGTGCCAGCAGTTACGCGGGTCAGCCCCAGCATTTT.

The genes are TRBV21-1 and TRBJ2-3; the table names TRBD1, a call not compared with the DNA. TRBV21-1 is shown as a pseudogene. CDR3 length: 14 residues. Here the CDR3 reads CASSGQGKADTQYF. In DNA form, the CDR3 reads TGTGCCAGCAGCGGACAGGGTAAAGCAGATACGCAGTATTTT.

The V gene is TRBV20-1, the J gene TRBJ2-3; TRBD2 is a possible D gene (6 bases). V dropped 1 base and J dropped 2 bases, with 13 bases sitting between them. CDR3 length: 15 residues. CDR1 and CDR2 from the germline V gene are DFQATT and SNEGSKA (reference sequence). The chain's CDR3 is CSARVGGSHTDTQYF. The CDR3 bases are TGCAGTGCTAGAGTTGGAGGGAGTCACACAGATACGCAGTATTTT.

The chain recombines TRBV3-1 with TRBJ2-2; D call uncertain. The CDR3 has 16 residues. Trimming pared 2 bases from V and 1 base from J, leaving 11 bases between. Germline CDR1 LGHDT, CDR2 YNNKEL (reference sequence). The CDR3 spells CASSQSAIRNTGELFF. The CDR3 DNA follows: TGTGCCAGCAGCCAAAGCGCCATCCGGAACACCGGGGAGCTGTTTTTT.

The CDR3 bases are TGTGCCACCAGTGAGGACAGGTCCCACACAGATACGCAGTATTTT. The encoded protein is CATSEDRSHTDTQYF. V usage is TRBV24-1 and J usage is TRBJ2-3; 7 positions match TRBD1. V shed 4 bases, J shed 2 bases, and the junction held 5 bases outside the gene matches. Looked up from germline, CDR1 is KGHDR and CDR2 is SFDVKD. CDR3 length equals 15 residues.

This chain joins TRBV29-1 and TRBJ2-3; TRBD2 is a possible D gene (5 bases). Germline V lookup: CDR1 SQVTM, CDR2 ANQGSEA. This CDR3 has 13 residues. Trimming removed 4 bases at V and 1 base at J, with 9 bases between. The CDR3 region has the DNA TGCAGCGTTGGTGCGGGCGGCACAGATACGCAGTATTTT. Its protein product is CSVGAGGTDTQYF.

This clonotype was seen a few times. The gene calls are TRBV24-1 and TRBJ2-1, with a tentative D call TRBD2 (6 bases). V was shortened by 0 bases and J by 14 bases, with 10 bases between the two germline ends. CDR1 KGHDR and CDR2 SFDVKD come from the germline V gene. The CDR3 contains 12 residues. CDR3 sequence (DNA): TGTGCCACCAGTGATTTGCCGGGGGTGGAGTTCTTC. It specifies CATSDLPGVEFF.

The chain links TRBV29-1 to TRBJ2-7; D call uncertain. Trimming shortened V by 5 bases and J by 0 bases, and 11 bases separated the two germline ends. Per the germline V gene, CDR1 is SQVTM and CDR2 is ANQGSEA. The CDR3 has 13 residues. The CDR3 spells CSVWVLSSYEQYF. DNA of the CDR3: TGCAGCGTTTGGGTCCTCTCCTCCTACGAGCAGTACTTC.

The chain recombines TRBV3-1 with TRBJ2-7; D unclear. Deletions cut 9 bases from V and 0 bases from J, with 15 bases between. The V gene's germline CDR1 is LGHDT and CDR2 YNNKEL (reference sequence). The CDR3 length is 14 residues. For the CDR3, the DNA is TGTGCCAGTTCGAAAACAGTGTCCTCCTACGAGCAGTACTTC. Translating gives CASSKTVSSYEQYF.

The V gene is TRBV27, the J gene TRBJ1-6; 11 bases match TRBD1. Losses at the gene ends were 5 bases for V and 9 bases for J; bases not matched to a gene: 6. The CDR3 consists of 15 residues. The germline V gene encodes CDR1 MNHEY and CDR2 SMNVEV (reference sequence). The CDR3 DNA reads TGTGCCAGCAGTCAGGACAGGGGGCAGGGTTCACCCCTCCACTTT. This gives the protein CASSQDRGQGSPLHF.

The chain is built from TRBV20-1 and TRBJ1-2; D gene ambiguous. This CDR3 is built from 10 residues. V was shortened by 5 bases and J by 7 bases, with 8 bases between the two germline ends. Germline V CDR1 and CDR2: DFQATT, SNEGSKA (reference sequence). The CDR3 loop is CSAGRPGYTF. The CDR3 DNA follows: TGCAGTGCTGGAAGGCCTGGCTACACCTTC.

This chain's CDR3 is CAISEDNSPLHF. In nucleotides, the CDR3 is TGTGCCATCAGTGAGGATAATTCACCCCTCCACTTT. J is TRBJ1-6 and V is TRBV10-3; D not certain. Germline assignment: CDR1 ENHRY and CDR2 SYGVKD. Trimming cost V 2 bases and J 5 bases, with 1 base left between them. The CDR3 has 12 residues.

J is TRBJ2-6 and V is TRBV30; D not resolved. The CDR3 loop spans 14 amino acids. Germline assignment: CDR1 GTSNPN and CDR2 SVGIG (reference sequence). Trimming shortened V by 4 bases and J by 4 bases, and 11 bases separated the two germline ends. Here the CDR3 reads CAWIGGSGANVLTF. The CDR3 region has the DNA TGTGCCTGGATAGGCGGTTCCGGGGCCAACGTCCTGACTTTC. The variable domain in full, with the rest retrieved from reference TRBV30 and TRBJ2-6, is SQTIHQWPATLVQPVGSPLSLECTVEGTSNPNLYWYRQAAGRGLQLLFYSVGIGQISSEVPQNLSASRPQDRQFILSSKKLLLSDSGFYLCAWIGGSGANVLTFGAGSRLTVL.

V usage is TRBV19 and J usage is TRBJ2-3; D might be TRBD2 (7 bases). Germline V lookup: CDR1 LNHDA, CDR2 SQIVND (reference sequence). Trimming cost V 5 bases and J 3 bases, with 15 bases left between them. The CDR3 has 15 amino acids. The CDR3 DNA reads as TGTGCCAGTAGTGTTCACAGGGAGGGAACAGATACGCAGTATTTT. This gives the protein CASSVHREGTDTQYF.